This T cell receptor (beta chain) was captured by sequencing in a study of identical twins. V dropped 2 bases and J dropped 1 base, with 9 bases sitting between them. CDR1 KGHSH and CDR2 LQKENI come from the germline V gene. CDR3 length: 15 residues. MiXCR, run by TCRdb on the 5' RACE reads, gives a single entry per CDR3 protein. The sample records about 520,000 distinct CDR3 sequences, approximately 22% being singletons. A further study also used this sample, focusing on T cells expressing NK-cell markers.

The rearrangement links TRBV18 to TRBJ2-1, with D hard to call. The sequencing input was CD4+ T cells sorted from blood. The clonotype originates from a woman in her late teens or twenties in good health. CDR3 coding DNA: TGTGCCAGCTCACCAATGGAGAGGTCCTACAATGAGCAGTTCTTC. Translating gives CASSPMERSYNEQFF.